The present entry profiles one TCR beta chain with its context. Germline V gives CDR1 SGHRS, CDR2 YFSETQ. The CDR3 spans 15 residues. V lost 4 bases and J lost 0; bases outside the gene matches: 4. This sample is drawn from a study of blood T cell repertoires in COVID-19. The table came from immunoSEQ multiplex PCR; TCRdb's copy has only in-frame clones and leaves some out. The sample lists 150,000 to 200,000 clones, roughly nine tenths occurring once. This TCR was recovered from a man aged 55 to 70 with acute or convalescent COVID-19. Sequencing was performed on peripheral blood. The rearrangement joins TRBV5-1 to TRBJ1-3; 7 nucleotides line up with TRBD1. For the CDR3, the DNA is TGCGCCAGCAGCGCGGGACAGACCTCTGGAAACACCATATATTTT. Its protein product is CASSAGQTSGNTIYF. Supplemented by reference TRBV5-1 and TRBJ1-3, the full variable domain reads KAGVTQTPRYLIKTRGQQVTLSCSPISGHRSVSWYQQTPGQGLQFLFEYFSETQRNKGNFPGRFSGRQFSNSRSEMNVSTLELGDSALYLCASSAGQTSGNTIYFGEGSWLTVV.